This passage covers 10 T cell receptor beta chains from one sample sequenced in a study of T cells in Graves' hyperthyroidism and ophthalmopathy. Researchers amplified the TCR beta CDR3 regions from RNA transcripts. HTBI primers were employed in a first-round RT-PCR of the TCR CDR3. TCRdb reanalysed the multiplex PCR reads using MiXCR and keeps one entry per CDR3 protein. The sample yields about 410,000 distinct CDR3 sequences, roughly 14% seen once. Sample: blood. Receptors were obtained from a woman aged 25 to 45 with Graves' ophthalmopathy.

The chain is built from TRBV27 and TRBJ1-1; D perhaps matches TRBD1 (5 bases). Germline assignment: CDR1 MNHEY and CDR2 SMNVEV (reference sequence). This CDR3 comprises 13 residues. Trimming shortened V by 3 bases and J by 4 bases, and 9 bases separated the two germline ends. The CDR3: CASSFKGPTEAFF. CDR3 sequence (DNA): TGTGCCAGCAGTTTTAAGGGGCCCACTGAAGCTTTCTTT.

This clonotype was observed many times. CDR3 residues: CSVDSGGETQYF. DNA of the CDR3: TGCAGCGTTGATTCAGGCGGAGAGACCCAGTACTTC. The chain joins TRBV29-1 to TRBJ2-5; D not certain. The length of the CDR3 is 12 residues. CDR1 and CDR2 from the germline V gene are SQVTM and ANQGSEA. The germline V and J ends were trimmed by 3 bases and 4 bases, with 9 bases remaining between them.

The gene calls are TRBV7-9 and TRBJ2-3, with 8 bases that match TRBD1. J gave up 12 bases and V 5 bases, and 4 bases lay outside the gene matches. CDR1 SEHNR and CDR2 FQNEAQ come from the germline V gene (reference sequence). CDR3 length: 11 amino acids. Here the CDR3 DNA reads TGTGCCAGCAGCGACAGGGGATTACAGTATTTT. As protein: CASSDRGLQYF.

In this sample, this clonotype turned up many times. The gene calls are TRBV20-1 and TRBJ2-7; D is undetermined. The ends were cut back, 0 bases at V and 2 bases at J, with 11 bases in the middle. Germline assignment: CDR1 DFQATT and CDR2 SNEGSKA (reference sequence). This CDR3 contains 14 residues. The CDR3 protein is CSARDPSRPYEQYF. CDR3 DNA: TGCAGTGCTAGAGATCCTTCCCGGCCCTACGAGCAGTACTTC.

This clonotype came up many times. J is TRBJ2-5 and V is TRBV3-1; TRBD1 matches at 9 bases. This CDR3 has 14 amino acids. V was clipped by 5 bases and J by 6 bases; unmatched bases: 7. The germline gives CDR1 LGHDT, CDR2 YNNKEL (reference sequence). The CDR3 DNA follows: TGTGCCAGCAGCTTTTCCGACAGGGGGAAGACCCAGTACTTC. Translated: CASSFSDRGKTQYF.

This clonotype was seen many times. The rearrangement links TRBV7-9 to TRBJ2-3; TRBD2 matches 10 bases. Germline values: CDR1 SEHNR, CDR2 FQNEAQ (reference sequence). The junction had 6 bases not matched to a gene; V was cut back by 5 bases and J by 4 bases. There are 15 residues in the CDR3. The chain's CDR3 is CASSLVSGGSDTQYF. DNA for the CDR3: TGTGCCAGCAGCCTCGTTAGCGGGGGGTCAGATACGCAGTATTTT.

This clonotype was observed at least ten times. V is TRBV11-2 and J is TRBJ2-7, with TRBD1 identical over 8 bases. The J segment lost 0 bases and the V segment lost 6 bases, leaving 16 bases of the junction unmatched. Germline-derived CDR1 and CDR2 are SGHAT and FQNNGV. CDR3 length: 18 amino acids. The chain's CDR3 is CASSKTLSGTGVSYEQYF. CDR3 nucleotides: TGTGCCAGCAGTAAAACCTTGTCCGGGACAGGAGTCTCCTACGAGCAGTACTTC.

V gene TRBV6-1 combines with J gene TRBJ2-5, with 14 bases lining up with TRBD2. Germline CDR1 is MNHNS and CDR2 is SASEGT. The length of the CDR3 is 16 residues. J gave up 13 bases and V 5 bases, and 15 bases lay outside the gene matches. The CDR3 sequence is CASSPSATSGGDNGYF. The DNA for the CDR3 is TGTGCCAGCAGTCCCTCCGCGACTAGCGGGGGGGACAACGGGTACTTC.

This clonotype was counted at least ten times. The chain combines TRBV20-1 with TRBJ2-3; D tentatively reads TRBD1 or TRBD2 (5 bases each). The CDR3 has 16 amino acids. Per the germline V gene, CDR1 is DFQATT and CDR2 is SNEGSKA (reference sequence). Trimming took 5 bases from V and 7 from J, leaving 25 bases between them. The CDR3 DNA follows: TGCAGTGCTTTTCCGGGGCAGGAGACTGCCGTGAATACGCAGTATTTT. Protein sequence: CSAFPGQETAVNTQYF.

With regard to this clonotype: A much bigger clone sits one base away, suggesting this may be a read error. J is TRBJ1-1 and V is TRBV7-2; the D is unclear. CDR1 and CDR2 from the germline V gene are SGHTA and FQGNSA. CDR3 length equals 13 residues. The CDR3 sequence: CASSISQYTETFF. The CDR3 DNA follows: TGTGCCAGCAGCATAAGCCAATACACTGAAACTTTCTTT.